This TCR beta chain originates from a study of cytomegalovirus exposure and HLA in healthy donors. V dropped 0 bases and J dropped 9; count of bases not matched to a gene: 10. The germline gives CDR1 SGHVS, CDR2 FQNEAQ. The CDR3 has 16 amino acids. 13 Jbeta primers and 60 Vbeta primers were used for the PCR. Some clones are missing from TCRdb's copy, which holds only in-frame ones; the method was immunoSEQ multiplex PCR. The repertoire holds fewer than 200,000 clones, with approximately 9.5% as singletons. The TCR comes from a woman aged 30 to 39 in good health and CMV-seropositive. The sequencing input was PBMCs. This chain links TRBV7-8 with TRBJ2-1; 8 bases map to TRBD2. The CDR3 region is CASSLAAGVEIGEQFF. The CDR3 DNA follows: TGTGCCAGCAGCTTAGCAGCGGGAGTTGAAATTGGTGAGCAGTTCTTC.